Listed below are T cell receptor beta chains from one sample, sequenced in a study of identical twins. TCRdb processed the 5' RACE reads anew with MiXCR; each CDR3 protein has one entry. The sample contains 240,000 or so distinct CDR3 sequences, 5.5% to 7% of which appear only once. These data were likewise used in another study, on yellow fever vaccine responses in identical twins.

Sequencing used memory (CD45RO+) T cells sorted from blood. These receptors originate from a woman aged 18 to 35 in good health. CDR3s include the opening cysteine and the closing phenylalanine or tryptophan. The order of the fields is J gene, clone size, D gene, V gene, CDR3 protein, CDR3 DNA. A D gene is named only where the DNA matches it firmly. A row's size may be missing; if present it is once, few, many or a size class.

TRBJ2-7	NA	TRBD2	TRBV27	CASRTSGGPYEQYF	TGTGCCAGCAGGACTAGCGGGGGCCCCTACGAGCAGTACTTC
TRBJ2-1	NA	TRBD2	TRBV6-1	CASSVSRGGPDEQFF	TGTGCCAGCAGTGTCTCTCGGGGGGGCCCGGATGAGCAGTTCTTC
TRBJ1-1	NA	TRBD1	TRBV7-8	CASSLDTGTGETEAFF	TGTGCCAGCAGCTTAGACACCGGGACAGGGGAAACTGAAGCTTTCTTT
TRBJ2-1	NA	TRBD2	TRBV11-2	CASSLGRGTSGPYNEQFF	TGTGCCAGCAGCTTAGGACGGGGGACTAGCGGCCCCTACAATGAGCAGTTCTTC
TRBJ2-1	many	NA	TRBV29-1	CSAVADPWTLEQFF	TGCAGCGCGGTAGCGGACCCGTGGACATTGGAGCAGTTCTTC
TRBJ2-2	NA	NA	TRBV3-2	CASCQGSGRAGELFF	TGTGCCAGCTGCCAAGGGTCAGGGAGGGCCGGGGAGCTGTTTTTT
TRBJ2-5	many	TRBD2	TRBV10-3	CAISEGGRSETQYF	TGTGCCATCAGTGAAGGCGGGAGAAGCGAGACCCAGTACTTC
TRBJ2-1	many	TRBD2	TRBV5-1	CASSSHGTSGQLYNEQFF	TGCGCCAGCAGCTCCCATGGGACTAGCGGGCAACTATACAATGAGCAGTTCTTC
TRBJ2-7	NA	TRBD1	TRBV29-1	CSGTGAYEQYF	TGCAGCGGGACAGGGGCCTACGAGCAGTACTTC
TRBJ1-5	many	NA	TRBV25-1	CASSKGVGSNQPQHF	TGTGCCAGCAGTAAGGGCGTCGGGAGCAATCAGCCCCAGCATTTT
TRBJ2-3	many	NA	TRBV5-1	CASSLEPGPSTDTQYF	TGCGCCAGCAGCTTGGAGCCGGGGCCTAGCACAGATACGCAGTATTTT
TRBJ2-2	many	TRBD2	TRBV12-3/TRBV12-4	CASSLGSLAGNTGELFF	TGTGCCAGCAGTTTAGGTAGTTTAGCGGGGAACACCGGGGAGCTGTTTTTT
TRBJ2-7	few	TRBD2	TRBV4-2	CASSQDRGVAGPTYEQYF	TGTGCCAGCAGCCAAGATAGAGGGGTAGCGGGCCCTACCTACGAGCAGTACTTC
TRBJ2-1	few	TRBD1	TRBV7-2	CASSVGQAYNEQFF	TGTGCCAGCAGCGTTGGACAGGCCTACAATGAGCAGTTCTTC
TRBJ2-2	NA	NA	TRBV6-2/TRBV6-3	CASGWGVSPGELFF	TGTGCCAGCGGTTGGGGAGTTTCTCCCGGGGAGCTGTTTTTT
TRBJ2-7	NA	NA	TRBV6-5	CASSYWESDLIREQYF	TGTGCCAGCAGTTACTGGGAATCCGACCTTATACGCGAGCAGTACTTC
TRBJ1-1	NA	NA	TRBV11-2	CASSLWGAGAEAFF	TGTGCCAGCAGCTTATGGGGGGCCGGGGCTGAAGCTTTCTTT
TRBJ1-6	many	NA	TRBV5-1	CASSLGAGDSPLHF	TGCGCCAGCAGCTTGGGGGCAGGGGATTCACCCCTCCACTTT
TRBJ1-2	many	NA	TRBV5-1	CASSLGGTGNGYTF	TGCGCCAGCAGCTTGGGGGGGACTGGAAATGGCTACACCTTC
TRBJ2-1	many	NA	TRBV5-1	CASSLDLPRNEQFF	TGCGCCAGCAGCTTGGACCTCCCACGCAATGAGCAGTTCTTC
TRBJ2-2	many	TRBD1	TRBV12-3/TRBV12-4	CASTGTGTVGGELFF	TGTGCCAGCACCGGGACAGGGACAGTGGGCGGGGAGCTGTTTTTT
TRBJ2-2	few	TRBD1	TRBV20-1	CSARPLGTGRPGELFF	TGCAGTGCTAGGCCTCTTGGGACAGGGAGACCCGGGGAGCTGTTTTTT
TRBJ2-3	few	NA	TRBV2	CASSGIAAHTDTQYF	TGTGCCAGCAGTGGAATAGCGGCTCACACAGATACGCAGTATTTT
TRBJ2-1	NA	NA	TRBV18	CASSTSDPVLSYNEQFF	TGTGCCAGCTCTACAAGCGACCCCGTCCTTTCCTACAATGAGCAGTTCTTC
TRBJ2-4	many	TRBD1	TRBV5-6	CASSIEATGMNIQYF	TGTGCCAGCAGTATTGAAGCGACAGGGATGAACATTCAGTACTTC